The sequence of this T cell receptor (beta chain) was determined in a study of T cell repertoires in cytomegalovirus infection. Overall study: Carrying CMV and the relevant HLA type showed in public TCR beta signatures. Findings and caveats of the study: In two of eight donors, the top clonotype was HLA-C-restricted CMV-specific. Identification of carriers of CMV plus the relevant HLA was achieved through cumulative public TCR beta family frequency.

This clonotype was detected many times. The target antigen is unknown. TCRdb re-called the reads with MiXCR, one entry per CDR3 protein. The data hold approximately 490,000 distinct CDR3 sequences, with roughly 12% observed a single time. Germline CDR1 is SGHRS and CDR2 is YFSETQ. This CDR3 region has 16 residues. V shed 4 bases, J shed 6 bases, and the junction held 10 bases outside the gene matches. The receptor was isolated from a human donor in good health (CMV status not recorded). Some clones in this sample may be carry-over from other donors' samples. The chain has TRBV5-1 and TRBJ1-4; 9 bases are a match to TRBD1. What was sequenced was PBMCs. CDR3 in amino acids: CASSPGQGTPHEKLFF. CDR3 nucleotide sequence: TGCGCCAGCAGCCCGGGACAGGGAACACCTCATGAAAAACTGTTTTTT.